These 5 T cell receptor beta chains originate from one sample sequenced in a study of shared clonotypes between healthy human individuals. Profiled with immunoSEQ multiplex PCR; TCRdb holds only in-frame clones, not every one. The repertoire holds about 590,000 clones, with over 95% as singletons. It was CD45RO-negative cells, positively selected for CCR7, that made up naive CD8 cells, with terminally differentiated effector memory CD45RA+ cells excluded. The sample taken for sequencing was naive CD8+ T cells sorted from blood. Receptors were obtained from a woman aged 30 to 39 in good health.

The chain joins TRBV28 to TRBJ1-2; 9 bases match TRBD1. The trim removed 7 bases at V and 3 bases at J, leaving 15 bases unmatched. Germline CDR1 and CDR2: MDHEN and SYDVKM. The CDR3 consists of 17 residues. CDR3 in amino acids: CASTPFLRTGEDYGYTF. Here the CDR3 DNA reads TGTGCCAGCACCCCCTTTTTAAGGACAGGGGAGGACTATGGCTACACCTTC.

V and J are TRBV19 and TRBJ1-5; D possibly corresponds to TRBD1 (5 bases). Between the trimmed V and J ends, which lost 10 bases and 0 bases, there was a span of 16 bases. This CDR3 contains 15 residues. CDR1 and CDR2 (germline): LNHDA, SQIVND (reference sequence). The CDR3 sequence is CATASQEYSNQPQHF. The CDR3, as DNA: TGTGCCACCGCCTCACAGGAGTATAGCAATCAGCCCCAGCATTTT.

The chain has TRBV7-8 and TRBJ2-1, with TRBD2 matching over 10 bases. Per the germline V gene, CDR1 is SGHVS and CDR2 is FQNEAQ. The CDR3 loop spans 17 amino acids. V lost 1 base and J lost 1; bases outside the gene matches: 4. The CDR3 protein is CASSLVGSGGSYNEQFF. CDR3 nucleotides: TGTGCCAGCAGCTTAGTGGGTAGCGGGGGGTCCTACAATGAGCAGTTCTTC. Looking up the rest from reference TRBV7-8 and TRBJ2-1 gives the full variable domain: GAGVSQSPRYKVAKRGQDVALRCDPISGHVSLFWYQQALGQGPEFLTYFQNEAQLDKSGLPSDRFFAERPEGSVSTLKIQRTQQEDSAVYLCASSLVGSGGSYNEQFFGPGTRLTVL.

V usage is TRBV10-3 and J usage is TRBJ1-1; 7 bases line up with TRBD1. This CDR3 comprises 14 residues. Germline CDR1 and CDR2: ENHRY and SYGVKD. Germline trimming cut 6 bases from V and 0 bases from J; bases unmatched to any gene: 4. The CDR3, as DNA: TGTGCCATCAGGGCGACAGGGTTGAACACTGAAGCTTTCTTT. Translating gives CAIRATGLNTEAFF.

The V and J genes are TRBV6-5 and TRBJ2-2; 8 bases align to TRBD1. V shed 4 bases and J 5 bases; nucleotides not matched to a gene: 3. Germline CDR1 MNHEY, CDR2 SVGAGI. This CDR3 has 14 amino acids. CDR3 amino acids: CASSSGGKTGELFF. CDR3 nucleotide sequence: TGTGCCAGCAGTTCAGGGGGCAAGACCGGGGAGCTGTTTTTT.